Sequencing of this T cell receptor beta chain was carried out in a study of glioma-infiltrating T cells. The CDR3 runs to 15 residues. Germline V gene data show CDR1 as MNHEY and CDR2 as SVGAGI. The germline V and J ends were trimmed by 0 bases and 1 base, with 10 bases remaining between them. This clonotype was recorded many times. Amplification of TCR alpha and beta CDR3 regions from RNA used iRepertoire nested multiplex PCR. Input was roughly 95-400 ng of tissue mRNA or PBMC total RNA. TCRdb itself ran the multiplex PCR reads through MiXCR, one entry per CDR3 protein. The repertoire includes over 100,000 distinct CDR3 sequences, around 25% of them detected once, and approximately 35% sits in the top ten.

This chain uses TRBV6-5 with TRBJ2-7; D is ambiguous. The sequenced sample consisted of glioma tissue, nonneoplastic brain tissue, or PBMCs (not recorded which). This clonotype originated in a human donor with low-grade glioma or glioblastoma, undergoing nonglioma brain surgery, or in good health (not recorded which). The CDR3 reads CASSYSIGQSYEQYF. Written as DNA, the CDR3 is TGTGCCAGCAGTTACTCGATAGGGCAGTCCTACGAGCAGTACTTC.